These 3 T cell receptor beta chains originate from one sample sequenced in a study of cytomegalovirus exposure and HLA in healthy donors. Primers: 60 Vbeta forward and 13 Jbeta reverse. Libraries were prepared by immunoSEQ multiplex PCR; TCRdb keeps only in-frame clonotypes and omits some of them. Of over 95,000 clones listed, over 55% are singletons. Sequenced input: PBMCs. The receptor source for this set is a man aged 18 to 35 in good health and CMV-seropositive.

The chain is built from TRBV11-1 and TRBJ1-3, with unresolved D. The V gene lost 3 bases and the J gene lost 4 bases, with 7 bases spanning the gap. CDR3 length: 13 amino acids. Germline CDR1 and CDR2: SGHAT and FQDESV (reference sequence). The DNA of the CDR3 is TGTGCCAGCAGCTTCAGGTCCGGAAACACCATATATTTT. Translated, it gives CASSFRSGNTIYF.

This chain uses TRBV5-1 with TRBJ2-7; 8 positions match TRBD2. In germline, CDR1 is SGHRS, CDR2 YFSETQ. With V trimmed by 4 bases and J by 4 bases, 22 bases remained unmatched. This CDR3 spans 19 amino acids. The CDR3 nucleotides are TGCGCCAGCAGCCGAGGCACCCTTAGCGGGGCGGCGTCCCCGTACGAGCAGTACTTC. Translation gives CASSRGTLSGAASPYEQYF.

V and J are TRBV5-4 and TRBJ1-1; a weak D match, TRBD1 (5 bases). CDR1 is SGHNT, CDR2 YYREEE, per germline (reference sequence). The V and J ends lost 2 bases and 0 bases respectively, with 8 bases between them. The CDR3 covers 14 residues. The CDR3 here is CASSLDRLNTEAFF. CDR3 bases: TGTGCCAGCAGCTTAGACAGACTGAACACTGAAGCTTTCTTT. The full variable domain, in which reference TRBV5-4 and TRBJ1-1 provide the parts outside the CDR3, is ETGVTQSPTHLIKTRGQQVTLRCSSQSGHNTVSWYQQALGQGPQFIFQYYREEENGRGNFPPRFSGLQFPNYSSELNVNALELDDSALYLCASSLDRLNTEAFFGQGTRLTVV.